One T cell receptor beta chain is described in this entry. This sample was taken from a study of beta chain features in type 1 diabetes. The sequenced template was cDNA made from the entire isolated RNA. Profiling relied on immunoSEQ multiplex PCR, and the TCRdb table lists in-frame clones only, not all of them. Here the sample spans under 400,000 clones, 12% to 15% being singletons. The CDR3 covers 13 residues. Germline CDR1 reads SGHTA; CDR2 reads FQGNSA. The V gene lost 3 bases and the J gene lost 8 bases, with 8 bases spanning the gap. The gene calls are TRBV7-2 and TRBJ1-6; unclear D gene. Sequencing was performed on central memory CD4+ T cells from blood. This TCR was recovered from a man under 40 in good health. DNA for the CDR3: TGTGCCAGCAGCTTCTCGAGGGATTCACCCCTCCACTTT. Amino acid sequence: CASSFSRDSPLHF.